The T cell receptor beta chain under discussion was sequenced for a study of blood T cell repertoires in COVID-19. Study-level background: COVID-19 samples from acute and convalescent phases originated in the United States, Italy and Spain. The analysed material was cDNA or gDNA that came from T cells, B-cell-depleted T cells, or PBMCs.

V dropped 2 bases and J dropped 5; count of bases not matched to a gene: 13. The CDR3 runs to 16 residues. Germline CDR1 reads SGHRS; CDR2 reads YFSETQ. Authors' methods: Researchers report that nucleated cell counts were estimated from reference gene primer amplification. TCRdb's copy holds only in-frame clones and misses some; the assay was immunoSEQ multiplex PCR. The V and J calls and clone size were taken over from that table, and D and trimming were inferred from the DNA. The sample carries approximately 210,000 clones, 82% recorded once. Sequencing input: peripheral blood. This TCR came from a middle-aged woman with acute or convalescent COVID-19. The chain links TRBV5-1 to TRBJ2-7; 7 bases line up with TRBD2. The CDR3 region is CASSLPLGGSIDEQYF. The CDR3 nucleotides are TGCGCCAGCAGCTTACCTCTGGGCGGGAGCATAGACGAGCAGTACTTC.